This T cell receptor (beta chain) was observed in a study of identical twins. A single record per CDR3 protein comes from TCRdb applying MiXCR to the 5' RACE reads. The table lists 300,000 or so distinct CDR3 sequences, roughly 9% of them singletons. General study results and limits: The analysis was cross-sectional rather than longitudinal within donors. Excess sharing between twins was weaker in beta out-of-frame sequences.

The germline V and J ends were trimmed by 4 bases and 8 bases, with 12 bases remaining between them. This CDR3 is built from 13 residues. CDR1 is SEHNR, CDR2 FQNEAQ, per germline (reference sequence). This clonotype was seen many times. Its antigen is not known. The same specimen was also included in a second study, on yellow fever vaccine responses in identical twins.

This sequence joins TRBV7-9 and TRBJ2-1; D remains ambiguous. Sequencing was performed on CD8+ T cells sorted from blood. The origin of this receptor is a woman between 18 and 29 years old in good health. CDR3 DNA sequence: TGTGCCAGCAGCTCCCCCCGTTCAGATGAGCAGTTCTTC. As protein: CASSSPRSDEQFF.